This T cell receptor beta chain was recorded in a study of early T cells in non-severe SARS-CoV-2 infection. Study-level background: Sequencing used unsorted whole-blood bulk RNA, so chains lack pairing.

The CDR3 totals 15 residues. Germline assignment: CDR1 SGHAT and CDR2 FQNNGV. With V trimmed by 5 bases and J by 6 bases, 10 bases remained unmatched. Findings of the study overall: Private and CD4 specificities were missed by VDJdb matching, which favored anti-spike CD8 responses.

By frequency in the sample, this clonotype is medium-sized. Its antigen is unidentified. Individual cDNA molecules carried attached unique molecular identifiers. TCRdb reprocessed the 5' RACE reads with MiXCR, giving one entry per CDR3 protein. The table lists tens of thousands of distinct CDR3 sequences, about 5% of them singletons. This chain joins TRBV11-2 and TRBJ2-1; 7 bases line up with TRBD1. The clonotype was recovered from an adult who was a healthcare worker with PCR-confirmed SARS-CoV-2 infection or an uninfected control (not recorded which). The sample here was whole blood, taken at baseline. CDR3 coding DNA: TGTGCCAGCAGCCAAACAGGGGCGCAAACCAATGAGCAGTTCTTC. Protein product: CASSQTGAQTNEQFF.